This TCR beta chain stems from a study of cytomegalovirus exposure and HLA in healthy donors. Study-level information: Early released data had 65 million to 100 million unique TCRs, all coming from HLA-typed donors. When 350 to 500 donors were genotyped, around 77% of them were found to fall in the Caucasian-associated ancestry cluster.

Remarks on this clone: Its antigen is not identified.

Primers included in the PCR were 60 Vbeta and 13 Jbeta primers. TCRdb's table, derived via immunoSEQ multiplex PCR, lists solely in-frame clones and lacks some. This listing includes under 200,000 clones. Findings of the study overall: Rates of TCR association differed by HLA locus in a later analysis, with DRB1 highest and HLA-C lowest. In vitro testing confirmed three CMV-associated chains as specific for CMV antigens.

CDR3 length: 14 amino acids. CDR1 and CDR2 (germline): SGHNT, YYREEE (reference sequence). The V end lost 4 bases, the J end lost 2 bases, and 10 bases lay between the germline ends. The receptor was isolated from a man aged 25 to 45 in good health and CMV-seronegative. The sequenced sample was PBMCs. The chain carries TRBV5-4 and TRBJ2-1; D is possibly TRBD2 (6 bases). The CDR3 here is CASSETGAYNEQFF. DNA of the CDR3: TGTGCCAGCAGCGAAACGGGAGCCTACAATGAGCAGTTCTTC.